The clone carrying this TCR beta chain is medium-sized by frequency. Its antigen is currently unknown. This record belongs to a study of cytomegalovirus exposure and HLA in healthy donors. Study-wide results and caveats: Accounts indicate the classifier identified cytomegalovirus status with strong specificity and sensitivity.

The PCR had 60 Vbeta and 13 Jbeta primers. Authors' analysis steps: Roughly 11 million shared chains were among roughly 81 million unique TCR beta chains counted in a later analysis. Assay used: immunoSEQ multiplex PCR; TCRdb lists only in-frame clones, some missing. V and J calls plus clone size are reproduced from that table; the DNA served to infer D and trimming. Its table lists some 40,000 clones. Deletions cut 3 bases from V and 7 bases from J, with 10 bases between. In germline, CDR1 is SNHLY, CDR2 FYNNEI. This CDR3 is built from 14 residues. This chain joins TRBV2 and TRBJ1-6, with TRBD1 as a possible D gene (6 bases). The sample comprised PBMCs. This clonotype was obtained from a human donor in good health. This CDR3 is CASSDPGTNSPLHF. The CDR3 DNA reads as TGTGCCAGCAGTGACCCAGGGACAAATTCACCCCTCCACTTT.